This TCR beta chain was identified in a study of cytomegalovirus exposure and HLA in healthy donors. In germline, CDR1 is SQVTM, CDR2 ANQGSEA. The ends lost 7 bases at V and 0 bases at J; junction bases unmatched: 6. The CDR3 spans 16 residues. The PCR contained 60 Vbeta and 13 Jbeta primers. Method: immunoSEQ multiplex PCR; TCRdb's copy keeps in-frame clones and lacks some. The sample contains more than 85,000 clones, 75% to 85% of which appear only once. Sequencing was carried out using PBMCs. The origin of this receptor is a man between 25 and 39 years old in good health and CMV-seronegative. This chain connects TRBV29-1 to TRBJ2-1, with 13 bases lining up with TRBD2. CDR3 sequence (DNA): TGCAGCGCGTTGGGACTAGCGGGACCCTCCTACAATGAGCAGTTCTTC. Protein sequence: CSALGLAGPSYNEQFF.